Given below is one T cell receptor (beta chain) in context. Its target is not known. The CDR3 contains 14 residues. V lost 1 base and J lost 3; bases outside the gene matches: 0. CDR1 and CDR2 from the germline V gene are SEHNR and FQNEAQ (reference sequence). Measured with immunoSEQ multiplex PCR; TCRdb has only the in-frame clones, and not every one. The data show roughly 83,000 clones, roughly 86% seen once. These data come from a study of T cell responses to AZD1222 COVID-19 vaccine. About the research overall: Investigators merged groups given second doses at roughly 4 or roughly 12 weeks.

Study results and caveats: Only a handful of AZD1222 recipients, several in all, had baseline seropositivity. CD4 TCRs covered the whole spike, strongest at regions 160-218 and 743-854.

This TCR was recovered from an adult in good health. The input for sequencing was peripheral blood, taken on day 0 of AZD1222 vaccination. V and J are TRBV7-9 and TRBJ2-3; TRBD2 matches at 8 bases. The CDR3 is CASSLGGRTDTQYF. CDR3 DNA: TGTGCCAGCAGCTTAGGCGGGAGGACAGATACGCAGTATTTT.